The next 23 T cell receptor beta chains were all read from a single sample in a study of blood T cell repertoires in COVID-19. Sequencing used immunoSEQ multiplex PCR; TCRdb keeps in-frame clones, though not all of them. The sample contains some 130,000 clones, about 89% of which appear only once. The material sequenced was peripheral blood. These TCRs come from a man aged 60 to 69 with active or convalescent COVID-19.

CDR3 amino acids: CASSAALTGEQYF. CDR3 DNA sequence: TGTGCCAGCAGTGCCGCCCTAACGGGCGAGCAGTACTTC. V usage is TRBV28 and J usage is TRBJ2-7; D not certain. Trimming took 5 bases from V and 6 from J, leaving 14 bases between them. CDR1 is MDHEN, CDR2 SYDVKM, per germline. CDR3 length: 13 residues.

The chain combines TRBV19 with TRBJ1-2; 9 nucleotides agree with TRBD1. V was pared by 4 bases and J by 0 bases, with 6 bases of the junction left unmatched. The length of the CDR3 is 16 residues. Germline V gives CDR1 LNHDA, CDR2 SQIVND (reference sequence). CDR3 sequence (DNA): TGTGCCAGTAGTAGGGGACAGGGAAGGTCTAACTATGGCTACACCTTC. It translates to CASSRGQGRSNYGYTF.

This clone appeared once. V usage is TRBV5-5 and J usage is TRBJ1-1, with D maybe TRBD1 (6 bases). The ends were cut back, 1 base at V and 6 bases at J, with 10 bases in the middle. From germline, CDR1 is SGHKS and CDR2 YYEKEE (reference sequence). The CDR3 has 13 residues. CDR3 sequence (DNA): TGTGCCAGCAGCTTGTGGACAGAAGCTGAAGCTTTCTTT. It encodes CASSLWTEAEAFF.

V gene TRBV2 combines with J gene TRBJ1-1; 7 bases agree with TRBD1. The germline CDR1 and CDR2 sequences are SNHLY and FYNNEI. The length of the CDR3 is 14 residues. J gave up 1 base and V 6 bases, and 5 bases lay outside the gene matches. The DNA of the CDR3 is TGTGCCAGCAGGAAGACAGGGAGGAACACTGAAGCTTTCTTT. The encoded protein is CASRKTGRNTEAFF.

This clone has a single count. In nucleotides, the CDR3 is TGTGCCACCAGCAGAGATCCAGGCCCTACTTACGAGCAGTACTTC. Its protein product is CATSRDPGPTYEQYF. This sequence joins TRBV15 and TRBJ2-7; D call uncertain. The V end was cut by 0 bases, the J end by 4 bases, with 13 bases between. The germline gives CDR1 LNHNV, CDR2 YYDKDF (reference sequence). The CDR3 is made up of 15 amino acids. The full variable domain, with the rest looked up from reference TRBV15 and TRBJ2-7, is DAMVIQNPRYQVTQFGKPVTLSCSQTLNHNVMYWYQQKSSQAPKLLFHYYDKDFNNEADTPDNFQSRRPNTSFCFLDIRSPGLGDTAMYLCATSRDPGPTYEQYFGPGTRLTVT.

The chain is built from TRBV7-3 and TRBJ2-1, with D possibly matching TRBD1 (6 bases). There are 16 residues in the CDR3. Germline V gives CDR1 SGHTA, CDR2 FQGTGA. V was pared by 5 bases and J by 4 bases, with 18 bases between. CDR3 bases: TGTGCCAGCAGCCTTACCGGGACAACCACATACAATGAGCAGTTCTTC. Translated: CASSLTGTTTYNEQFF. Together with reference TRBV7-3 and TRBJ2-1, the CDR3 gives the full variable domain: GAGVSQTPSNKVTEKGKYVELRCDPISGHTALYWYRQSLGQGPEFLIYFQGTGAADDSGLPNDRFFAVRPEGSVSTLKIQRTERGDSAVYLCASSLTGTTTYNEQFFGPGTRLTVL.

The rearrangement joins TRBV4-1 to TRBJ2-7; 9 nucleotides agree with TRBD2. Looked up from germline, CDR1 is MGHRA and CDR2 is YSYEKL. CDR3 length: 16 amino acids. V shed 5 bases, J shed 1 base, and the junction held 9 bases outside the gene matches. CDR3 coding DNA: TGCGCCAGCAGCGAAACTGGGACTAGCCTTTCCTACGAGCAGTACTTC. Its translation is CASSETGTSLSYEQYF.

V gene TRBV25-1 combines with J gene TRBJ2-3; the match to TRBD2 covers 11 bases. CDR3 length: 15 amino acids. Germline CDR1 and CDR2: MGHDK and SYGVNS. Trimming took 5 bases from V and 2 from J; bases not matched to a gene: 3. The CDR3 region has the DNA TGTGCCAGCAGTCCTAGCGGGGGGTACACAGATACGCAGTATTTT. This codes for CASSPSGGYTDTQYF.

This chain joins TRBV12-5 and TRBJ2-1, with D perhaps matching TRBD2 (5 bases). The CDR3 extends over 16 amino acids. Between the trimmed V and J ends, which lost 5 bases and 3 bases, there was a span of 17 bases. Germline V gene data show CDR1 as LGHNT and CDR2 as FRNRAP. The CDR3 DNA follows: TGTGCTAGTGGTCCCGACGGATCTAGCAACTACAATGAGCAGTTCTTC. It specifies CASGPDGSSNYNEQFF.

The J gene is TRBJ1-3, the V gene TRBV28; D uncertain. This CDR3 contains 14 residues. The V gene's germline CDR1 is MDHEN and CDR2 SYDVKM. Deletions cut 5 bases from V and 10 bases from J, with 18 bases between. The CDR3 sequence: CASSPPGSARTIYF. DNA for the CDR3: TGTGCCAGCAGTCCCCCCGGGTCGGCCAGAACCATATATTTT.

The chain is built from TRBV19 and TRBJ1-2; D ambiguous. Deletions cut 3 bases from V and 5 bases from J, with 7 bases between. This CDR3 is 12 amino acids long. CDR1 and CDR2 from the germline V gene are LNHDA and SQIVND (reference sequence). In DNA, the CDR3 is TGTGCCAGTAGTATGGAGGGATATGGCTACACCTTC. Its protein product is CASSMEGYGYTF.

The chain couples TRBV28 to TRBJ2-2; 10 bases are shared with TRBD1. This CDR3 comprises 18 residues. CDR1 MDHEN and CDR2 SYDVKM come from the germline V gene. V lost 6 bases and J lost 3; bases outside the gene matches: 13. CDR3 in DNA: TGTGCCAGCAGCCCGCTGCTGACAGGGGGCGGGCACACCGGGGAGCTGTTTTTT. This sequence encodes CASSPLLTGGGHTGELFF.

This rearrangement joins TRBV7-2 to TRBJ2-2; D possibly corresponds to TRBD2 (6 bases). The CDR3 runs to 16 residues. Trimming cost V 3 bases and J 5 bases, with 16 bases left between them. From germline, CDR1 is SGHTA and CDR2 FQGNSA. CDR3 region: CASSFVGPRGTGELFF. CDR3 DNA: TGTGCCAGCAGCTTCGTTGGGCCCCGGGGGACCGGGGAGCTGTTTTTT.

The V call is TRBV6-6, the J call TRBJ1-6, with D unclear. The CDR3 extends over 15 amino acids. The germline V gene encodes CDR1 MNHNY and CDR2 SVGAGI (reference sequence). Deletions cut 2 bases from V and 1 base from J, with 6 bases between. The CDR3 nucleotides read TGTGCCAGCAGTTACGGGCAGTCCTATAATTCACCCCTCCACTTT. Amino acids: CASSYGQSYNSPLHF.

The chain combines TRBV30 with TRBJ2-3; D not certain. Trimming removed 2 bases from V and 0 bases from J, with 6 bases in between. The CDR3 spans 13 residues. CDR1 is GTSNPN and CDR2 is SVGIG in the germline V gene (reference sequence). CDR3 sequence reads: CAWSLSSTDTQYF. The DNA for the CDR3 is TGTGCCTGGAGTCTATCTAGCACAGATACGCAGTATTTT.

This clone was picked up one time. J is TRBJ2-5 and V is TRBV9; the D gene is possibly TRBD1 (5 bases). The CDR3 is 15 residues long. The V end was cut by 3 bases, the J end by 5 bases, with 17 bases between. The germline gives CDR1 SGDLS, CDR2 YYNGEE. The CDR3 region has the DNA TGTGCCAGCAGCGCCCGACAGCAAGACGGGGAGACCCAGTACTTC. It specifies CASSARQQDGETQYF.

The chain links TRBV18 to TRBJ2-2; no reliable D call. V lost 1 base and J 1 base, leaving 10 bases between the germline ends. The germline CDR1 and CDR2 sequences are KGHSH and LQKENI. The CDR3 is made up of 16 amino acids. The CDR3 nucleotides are TGTGCCAGCTCACCACTCCGTTCGGGGAACACCGGGGAGCTGTTTTTT. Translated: CASSPLRSGNTGELFF.

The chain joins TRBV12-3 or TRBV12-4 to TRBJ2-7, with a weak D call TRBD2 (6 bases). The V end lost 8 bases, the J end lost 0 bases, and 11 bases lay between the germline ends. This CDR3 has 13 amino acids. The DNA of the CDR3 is TGTGCCAGCTGCGCCGGGAGCTCCTACGAGCAGTACTTC. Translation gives CASCAGSSYEQYF.

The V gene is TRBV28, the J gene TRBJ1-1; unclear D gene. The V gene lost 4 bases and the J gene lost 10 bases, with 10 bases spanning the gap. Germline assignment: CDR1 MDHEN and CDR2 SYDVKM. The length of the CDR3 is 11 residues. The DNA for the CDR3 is TGTGCCAGCAGTTGGGCCCTGAGAGCTTTCTTT. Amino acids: CASSWALRAFF.

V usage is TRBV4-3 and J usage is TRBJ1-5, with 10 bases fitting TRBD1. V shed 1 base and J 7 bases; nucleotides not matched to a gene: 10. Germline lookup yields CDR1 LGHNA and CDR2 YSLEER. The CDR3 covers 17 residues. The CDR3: CASSQGGPGQGMQPQHF. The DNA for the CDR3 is TGCGCCAGCAGCCAAGGGGGACCGGGACAGGGGATGCAGCCCCAGCATTTT.

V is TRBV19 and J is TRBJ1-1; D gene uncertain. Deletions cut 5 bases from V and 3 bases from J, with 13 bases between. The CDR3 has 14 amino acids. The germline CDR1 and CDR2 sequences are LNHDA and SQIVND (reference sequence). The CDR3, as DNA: TGTGCCAGTAGTCTTACGGGAACCTACACTGAAGCTTTCTTT. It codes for CASSLTGTYTEAFF.

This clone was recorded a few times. The CDR3 region is CASSTGGAGQPQHF. In DNA, the CDR3 is TGTGCCAGCAGCACAGGGGGCGCGGGTCAGCCCCAGCATTTT. The chain combines TRBV28 with TRBJ1-5; 9 bases match TRBD1. The CDR3 has 14 amino acids. Germline assignment: CDR1 MDHEN and CDR2 SYDVKM. V lost 6 bases to trimming and J lost 6 bases; unmatched junction nucleotides: 6.

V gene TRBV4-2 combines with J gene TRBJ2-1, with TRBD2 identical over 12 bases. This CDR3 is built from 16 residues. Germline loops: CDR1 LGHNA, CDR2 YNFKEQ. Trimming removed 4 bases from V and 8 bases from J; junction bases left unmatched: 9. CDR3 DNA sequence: TGTGCCAGCAGCCCGCCTAGCGGGGGGGCGGGGTATGAGCAGTTCTTC. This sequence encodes CASSPPSGGAGYEQFF.